Given below is one T cell receptor (beta chain) in context. CDR3 length: 15 residues. Germline V gives CDR1 SGHVS, CDR2 FQNEAQ. The V end lost 5 bases, the J end lost 3 bases, and 14 bases lay between the germline ends. Template switching added a universal primer site, and cDNA bore unique molecular identifiers. TCRdb fed the 5' RACE reads into MiXCR, producing one record per CDR3 protein. The sample yields 200,000 to 250,000 distinct CDR3 sequences, 7.5% seen once. The data are from a study of identical twins. This same sample was also taken into another study, of yellow fever vaccine responses in identical twins.

The V and J genes are TRBV7-8 and TRBJ2-1; tentatively, D is TRBD1 (5 bases). Sequenced sample: memory (CD45RO+) T cells sorted from blood. The clonotype originates from a woman aged 18-29 years in good health. CDR3 region: CASSLKGPFYNEQFF. As DNA, the CDR3 is TGTGCCAGCAGCCTTAAGGGGCCGTTCTACAATGAGCAGTTCTTC.